This T cell receptor beta chain was sequenced for a study of early T cells in non-severe SARS-CoV-2 infection. Each CDR3 protein is one row after TCRdb ran MiXCR on the 5' RACE reads. The sample holds 85,000 to 95,000 distinct CDR3 sequences, under 15% seen once. V lost 5 bases and J 12 bases, leaving 20 bases between the germline ends. The CDR3 covers 14 residues. Germline V CDR1 and CDR2: SGHTA, FQGTGA. This TCR derives from an adult who was a healthcare worker with PCR-confirmed SARS-CoV-2 infection or an uninfected control (not recorded which). The J gene is TRBJ2-4, the V gene TRBV7-3; either TRBD1 or TRBD2 may supply D (5 bases each). Sequenced: whole blood. In DNA form, the CDR3 reads TGTGCCAGCAGCCCGGGGACCGTGCAAGGGACTCAGTACTTC. Its translation: CASSPGTVQGTQYF. Full variable domain (outside the CDR3, taken from reference TRBV7-3 and TRBJ2-4): GAGVSQTPSNKVTEKGKYVELRCDPISGHTALYWYRQSLGQGPEFLIYFQGTGAADDSGLPNDRFFAVRPEGSVSTLKIQRTERGDSAVYLCASSPGTVQGTQYFGAGTRLSVL.